These 16 T cell receptor beta chains came from one sample sequenced in a study of CD8 T cells in ankylosing spondylitis. TCRdb re-analysed the 5' RACE reads in MiXCR, keeping a single row per CDR3 protein. The sample contains over 110,000 distinct CDR3 sequences, 7% to 9% of which appear only once. The specimen sequenced was synovial fluid, either unsorted or a sorted T cell fraction (not recorded which). Source of these receptors: a male donor with ankylosing spondylitis.

The sample holds many counts of this clonotype. V is TRBV28 and J is TRBJ2-7; the D is unclear. Germline-derived CDR1 and CDR2 are MDHEN and SYDVKM. The germline V and J ends were trimmed by 6 bases and 3 bases, with 12 bases remaining between them. The CDR3 spans 13 residues. In nucleotides, the CDR3 is TGTGCCAGCAGGGTGATGGAAGGCTACGAGCAGTACTTC. Protein: CASRVMEGYEQYF.

V gene TRBV9 combines with J gene TRBJ2-5; 11 bases line up with TRBD1. Germline lookup yields CDR1 SGDLS and CDR2 YYNGEE. J gave up 5 bases and V 3 bases, and 3 bases lay outside the gene matches. The CDR3 spans 14 residues. Here the CDR3 DNA reads TGTGCCAGCAGCGCTTGGACAGGGGGCGAGACCCAGTACTTC. Protein product: CASSAWTGGETQYF.

This clonotype was recorded many times. Being one base from a much bigger clone, this may be a read error. The V and J genes are TRBV16 and TRBJ1-2; D is unresolved. Germline V CDR1 and CDR2: KGHSY, FQNENV. Trimming shortened V by 5 bases and J by 2 bases, and 3 bases separated the two germline ends. CDR3 length: 11 residues. The CDR3 region has the DNA TGTGCCAGCAGCAAAAACTATGGCTACACCTTC. It encodes CASSKNYGYTF.

The J gene is TRBJ1-1, the V gene TRBV2, with no clear D. Germline values: CDR1 SNHLY, CDR2 FYNNEI. CDR3 length: 13 residues. Trimming removed 7 bases from V and 1 base from J, with 10 bases in between. The CDR3 DNA reads as TGTGCCAGCATTGCACAGCCGAACACTGAAGCTTTCTTT. Amino acid sequence: CASIAQPNTEAFF.

This clonotype was picked up a small number of times. This sequence joins TRBV2 and TRBJ1-3, with D unresolved. Germline values: CDR1 SNHLY, CDR2 FYNNEI. The CDR3 loop spans 14 amino acids. Trimming cost V 4 bases and J 1 base, with 8 bases left between them. The CDR3 coding sequence is TGTGCCAGCAGTGGGATCACATCTGGAAACACCATATATTTT. Its protein product is CASSGITSGNTIYF.

The gene calls are TRBV20-1 and TRBJ2-7, with 9 bases fitting TRBD2. The germline V gene has CDR1 DFQATT and CDR2 SNEGSKA (reference sequence). The ends lost 5 bases at V and 0 bases at J; junction bases unmatched: 2. The CDR3 is 13 amino acids. DNA for the CDR3: TGCAGTGCTCCGGGACTAGCCTCCTACGAGCAGTACTTC. Its translation: CSAPGLASYEQYF.

This clonotype was counted at least ten times. The chain links TRBV14 to TRBJ2-7; D is unclear. The CDR3 totals 13 residues. CDR1 and CDR2 from the germline V gene are SGHDN and FVKESK. V shed 0 bases and J shed 0 bases, with 3 bases lying between them. The CDR3 coding sequence is TGTGCCAGCAGCCAAGAGAGCTCCTACGAGCAGTACTTC. It specifies CASSQESSYEQYF.

This clonotype was found a few times. J is TRBJ2-7 and V is TRBV3-1; the match to TRBD2 covers 8 bases. Trimming took 4 bases from V and 0 from J; bases not matched to a gene: 8. The CDR3 has 16 amino acids. Germline V gives CDR1 LGHDT, CDR2 YNNKEL (reference sequence). CDR3 nucleotides: TGTGCCAGCAGCCCCTTTCTAGCGGGCCTCTCCTACGAGCAGTACTTC. Its translation: CASSPFLAGLSYEQYF.

This clonotype was counted ten times or more. The V and J genes are TRBV6-5 and TRBJ1-2; TRBD1 agrees at 7 bases. V lost 8 bases, J lost 8 bases, and 8 bases stayed unmatched. CDR1 is MNHEY and CDR2 is SVGAGI in the germline V gene. The CDR3 sequence is 12 residues long. The CDR3 spells CASWTGVYGYTF. Here the CDR3 DNA reads TGTGCCAGCTGGACAGGCGTGTACGGCTACACCTTC.

The rearrangement joins TRBV5-8 to TRBJ1-5; D uncertain. Germline V gene data show CDR1 as SGHTS and CDR2 as YDEGEE. The CDR3 runs to 13 residues. V lost 7 bases and J lost 3, with 11 bases in between. Here the CDR3 DNA reads TGTGCCAGCTCTGGACGGAACAATCAGCCCCAGCATTTT. Protein: CASSGRNNQPQHF. Full variable domain (rest looked up from reference TRBV5-8 and TRBJ1-5): EAGVTQSPTHLIKTRGQQATLRCSPISGHTSVYWYQQALGLGLQFLLWYDEGEERNRGNFPPRFSGRQFPNYSSELNVNALELEDSALYLCASSGRNNQPQHFGDGTRLSIL.

This clonotype has just a few counts. The chain carries TRBV18 and TRBJ2-3; the D is unclear. The V and J ends lost 3 bases and 4 bases respectively, with 8 bases between them. Germline V gene data show CDR1 as KGHSH and CDR2 as LQKENI. The CDR3 is 13 residues long. This CDR3 is CASSPTVPDTQYF. DNA of the CDR3: TGTGCCAGCTCACCGACGGTACCAGATACGCAGTATTTT.

This clonotype was counted once. V gene TRBV6-2 or TRBV6-3 combines with J gene TRBJ2-2; perhaps TRBD1 as D (7 bases). V was pared by 6 bases and J by 7 bases, with 12 bases between. Germline CDR1 MNHEY, CDR2 SVGEGT. The CDR3 loop spans 13 amino acids. CDR3 sequence: CASSHRGGGELFF. The CDR3 DNA sequence: TGTGCCAGCAGCCACAGGGGAGGCGGGGAGCTGTTTTTT.

The rearrangement uses TRBV5-1 and TRBJ1-1; 9 bases agree with TRBD1. Germline trimming cut 3 bases from V and 3 bases from J; bases unmatched to any gene: 6. The CDR3 length is 15 residues. Germline V gene data show CDR1 as SGHRS and CDR2 as YFSETQ. This CDR3 reads CASSYKQGADTEAFF. The CDR3 bases are TGCGCCAGCAGCTACAAACAGGGGGCGGACACTGAAGCTTTCTTT.

This clonotype showed up just a few times. CDR3 sequence: CSARDVRVKNIQYF. The CDR3 DNA sequence: TGCAGTGCTAGAGACGTCAGGGTCAAAAACATTCAGTACTTC. The chain recombines TRBV20-1 with TRBJ2-4; weak D call: TRBD1 (5 bases). CDR1 is DFQATT, CDR2 SNEGSKA, per germline (reference sequence). The V gene lost 0 bases and the J gene lost 3 bases, with 9 bases spanning the gap. The CDR3 covers 14 residues.

This clonotype was seen repeatedly, ten times or more. V gene TRBV7-2 combines with J gene TRBJ2-7; 8 nucleotides match TRBD2. Per the germline V gene, CDR1 is SGHTA and CDR2 is FQGNSA. This CDR3 region has 15 residues. The junction had 4 bases not matched to a gene; V was cut back by 1 base and J by 2 bases. DNA of the CDR3: TGTGCCAGCAGCTTAGGACTAGCGCCTACCTACGAGCAGTACTTC. Its translation: CASSLGLAPTYEQYF. Full variable domain (remainder filled in from reference TRBV7-2 and TRBJ2-7): GAGVSQSPSNKVTEKGKDVELRCDPISGHTALYWYRQSLGQGLEFLIYFQGNSAPDKSGLPSDRFSAERTGGSVSTLTIQRTQQEDSAVYLCASSLGLAPTYEQYFGPGTRLTVT.

This clonotype was detected ten times or more. J is TRBJ2-4 and V is TRBV29-1; D possibly corresponds to TRBD1 (5 bases). The CDR3 sequence is 12 residues long. Between the trimmed V and J ends, which lost 2 bases and 7 bases, there was a span of 9 bases. CDR1 is SQVTM and CDR2 is ANQGSEA in the germline V gene. Written as DNA, the CDR3 is TGCAGCGTTGAACAGGGAAGGAACATTCAGTACTTC. The encoded protein is CSVEQGRNIQYF.